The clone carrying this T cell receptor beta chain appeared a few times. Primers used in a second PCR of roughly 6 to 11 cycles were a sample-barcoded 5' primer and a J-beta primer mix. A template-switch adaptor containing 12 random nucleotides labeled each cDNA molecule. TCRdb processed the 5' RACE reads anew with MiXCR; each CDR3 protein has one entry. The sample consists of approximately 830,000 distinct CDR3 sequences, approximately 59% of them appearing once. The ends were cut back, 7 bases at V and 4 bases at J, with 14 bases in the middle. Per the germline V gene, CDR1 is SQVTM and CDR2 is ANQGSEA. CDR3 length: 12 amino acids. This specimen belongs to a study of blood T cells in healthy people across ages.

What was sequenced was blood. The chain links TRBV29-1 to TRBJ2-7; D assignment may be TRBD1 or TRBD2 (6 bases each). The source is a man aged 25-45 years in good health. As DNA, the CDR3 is TGCAGCGGGGGGGCTAGCCGGTACGAGCAGTACTTC. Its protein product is CSGGASRYEQYF.